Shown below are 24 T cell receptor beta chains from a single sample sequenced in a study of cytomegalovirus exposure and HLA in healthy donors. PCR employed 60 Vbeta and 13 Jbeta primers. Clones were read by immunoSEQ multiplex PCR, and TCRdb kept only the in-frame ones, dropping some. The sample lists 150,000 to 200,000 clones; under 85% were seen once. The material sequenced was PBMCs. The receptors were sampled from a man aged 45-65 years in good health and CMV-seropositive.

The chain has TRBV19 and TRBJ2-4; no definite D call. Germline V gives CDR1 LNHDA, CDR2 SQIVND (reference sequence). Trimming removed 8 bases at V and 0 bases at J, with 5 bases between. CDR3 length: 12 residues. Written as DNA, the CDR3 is TGTGCCAGTCCTGTAGCCAAAAACATTCAGTACTTC. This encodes CASPVAKNIQYF. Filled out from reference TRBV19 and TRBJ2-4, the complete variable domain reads DGGITQSPKYLFRKEGQNVTLSCEQNLNHDAMYWYRQDPGQGLRLIYYSQIVNDFQKGDIAEGYSVSREKKESFPLTVTSAQKNPTAFYLCASPVAKNIQYFGAGTRLSVL.

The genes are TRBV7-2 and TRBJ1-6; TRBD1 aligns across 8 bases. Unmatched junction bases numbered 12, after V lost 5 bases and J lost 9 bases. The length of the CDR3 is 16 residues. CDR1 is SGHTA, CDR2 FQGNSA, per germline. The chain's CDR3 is CASSPRTGWTASPLHF. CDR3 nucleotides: TGTGCCAGCAGCCCTCGGACAGGGTGGACAGCTTCACCCCTCCACTTT.

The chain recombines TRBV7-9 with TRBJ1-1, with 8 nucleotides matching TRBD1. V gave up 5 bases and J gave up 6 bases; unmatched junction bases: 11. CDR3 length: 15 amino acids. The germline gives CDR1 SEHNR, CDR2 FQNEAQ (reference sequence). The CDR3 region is CASSPYGQGAAEAFF. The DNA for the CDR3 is TGTGCCAGCAGCCCTTATGGACAGGGAGCGGCTGAAGCTTTCTTT.

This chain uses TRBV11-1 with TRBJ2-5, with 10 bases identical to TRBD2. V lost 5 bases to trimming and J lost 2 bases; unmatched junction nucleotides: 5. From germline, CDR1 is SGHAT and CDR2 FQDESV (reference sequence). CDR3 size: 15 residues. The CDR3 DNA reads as TGTGCCAGCAGCGCACTAGCGGGAATTCAAGAGACCCAGTACTTC. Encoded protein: CASSALAGIQETQYF.

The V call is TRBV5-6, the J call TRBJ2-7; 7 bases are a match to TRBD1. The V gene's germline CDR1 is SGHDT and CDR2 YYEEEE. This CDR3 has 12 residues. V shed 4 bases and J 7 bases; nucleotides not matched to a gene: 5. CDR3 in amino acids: CASSRQGDEQYF. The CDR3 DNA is TGTGCCAGCAGCCGACAGGGAGATGAGCAGTACTTC.

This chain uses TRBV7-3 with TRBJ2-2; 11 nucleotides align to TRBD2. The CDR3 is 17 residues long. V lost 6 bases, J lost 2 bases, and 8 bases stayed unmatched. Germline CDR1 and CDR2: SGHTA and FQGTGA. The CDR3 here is CASSFTGTSGNTGELFF. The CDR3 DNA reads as TGTGCCAGCAGTTTCACCGGGACTAGCGGAAACACCGGGGAGCTGTTTTTT.

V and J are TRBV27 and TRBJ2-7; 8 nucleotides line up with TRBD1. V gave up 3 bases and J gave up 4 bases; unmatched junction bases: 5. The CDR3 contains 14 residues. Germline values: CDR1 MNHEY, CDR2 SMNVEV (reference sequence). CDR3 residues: CASSLRQGIYEQYF. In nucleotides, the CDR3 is TGTGCCAGCAGTTTGCGACAGGGGATTTACGAGCAGTACTTC.

The CDR3 sequence: CASSLYPPTGRPYEQYF. The CDR3, as DNA: TGTGCCAGCAGTTTATATCCCCCGACAGGACGCCCCTACGAGCAGTACTTC. The genes are TRBV27 and TRBJ2-7, with a weak D call TRBD1 (6 bases). This CDR3 is built from 17 residues. The ends were cut back, 1 base at V and 2 bases at J, with 18 bases in the middle. The germline V gene has CDR1 MNHEY and CDR2 SMNVEV (reference sequence).

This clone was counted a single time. The CDR3 bases are TGTGCCAGCAGTGAAGCGTTGCGAGGTGCAGATACGCAGTATTTT. Protein: CASSEALRGADTQYF. The chain combines TRBV6-1 with TRBJ2-3; unclear D gene. The germline V gene has CDR1 MNHNS and CDR2 SASEGT. The CDR3 length is 15 residues. Trimming left V 0 bases short and J 4 bases short, with 11 bases between.

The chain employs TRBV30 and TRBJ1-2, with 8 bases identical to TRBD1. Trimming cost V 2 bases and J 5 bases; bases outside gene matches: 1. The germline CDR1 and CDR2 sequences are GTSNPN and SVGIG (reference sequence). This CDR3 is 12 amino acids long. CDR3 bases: TGTGCCTGGAGTAGGACAGGGTATGGCTACACCTTC. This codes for CAWSRTGYGYTF.

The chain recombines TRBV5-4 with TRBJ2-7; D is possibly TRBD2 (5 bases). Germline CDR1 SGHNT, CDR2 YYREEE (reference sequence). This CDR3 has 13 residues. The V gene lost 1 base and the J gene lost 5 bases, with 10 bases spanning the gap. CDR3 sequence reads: CASSLSSGNEQYF. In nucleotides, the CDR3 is TGTGCCAGCAGCTTGTCTTCGGGGAACGAGCAGTACTTC.

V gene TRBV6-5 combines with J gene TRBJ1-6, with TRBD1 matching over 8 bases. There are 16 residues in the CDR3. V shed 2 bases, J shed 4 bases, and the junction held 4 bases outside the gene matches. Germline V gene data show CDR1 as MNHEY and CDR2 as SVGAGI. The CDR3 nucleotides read TGTGCCAGCAGTTACATGGACAGGGCATATAATTCACCCCTCCACTTT. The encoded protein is CASSYMDRAYNSPLHF.

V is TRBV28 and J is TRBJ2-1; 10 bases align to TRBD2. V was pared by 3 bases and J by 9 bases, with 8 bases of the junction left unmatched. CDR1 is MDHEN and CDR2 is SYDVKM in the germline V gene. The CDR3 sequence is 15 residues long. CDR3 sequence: CASSFFSSGSSEQFF. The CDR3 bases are TGTGCCAGCAGTTTCTTTTCTAGCGGGAGTTCTGAGCAGTTCTTC.

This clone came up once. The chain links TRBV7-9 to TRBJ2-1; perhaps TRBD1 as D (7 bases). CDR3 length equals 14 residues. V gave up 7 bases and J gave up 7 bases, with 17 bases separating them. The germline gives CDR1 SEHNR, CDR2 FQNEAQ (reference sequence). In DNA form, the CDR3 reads TGTGCCAGCACCTTCTCGGCAGGGGGGAATGAGCAGTTCTTC. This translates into CASTFSAGGNEQFF.

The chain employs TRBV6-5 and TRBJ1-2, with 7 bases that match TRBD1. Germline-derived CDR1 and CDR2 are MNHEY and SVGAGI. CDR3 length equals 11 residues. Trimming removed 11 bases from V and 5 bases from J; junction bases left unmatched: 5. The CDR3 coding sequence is TGTGCCTCCGGGACAGATTATGGCTACACCTTC. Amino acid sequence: CASGTDYGYTF.

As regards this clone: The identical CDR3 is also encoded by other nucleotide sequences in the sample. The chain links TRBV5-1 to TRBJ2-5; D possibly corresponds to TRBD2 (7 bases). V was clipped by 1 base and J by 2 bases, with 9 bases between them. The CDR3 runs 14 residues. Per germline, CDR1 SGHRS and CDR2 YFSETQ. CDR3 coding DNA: TGCGCCAGCAGCTTGAGGGGGGGTCAAGAGACCCAGTACTTC. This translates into CASSLRGGQETQYF.

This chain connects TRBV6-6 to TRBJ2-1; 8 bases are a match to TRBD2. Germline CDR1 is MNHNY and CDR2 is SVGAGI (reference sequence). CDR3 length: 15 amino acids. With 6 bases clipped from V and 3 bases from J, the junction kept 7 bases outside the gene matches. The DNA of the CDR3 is TGTGCCAGCAGACCCAAGCGGGGGCTCTACAATGAGCAGTTCTTC. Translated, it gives CASRPKRGLYNEQFF.

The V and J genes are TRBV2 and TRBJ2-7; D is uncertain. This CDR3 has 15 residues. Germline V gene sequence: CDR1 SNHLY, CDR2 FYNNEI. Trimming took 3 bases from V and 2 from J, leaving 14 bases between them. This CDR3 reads CASSDEALETYEQYF. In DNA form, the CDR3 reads TGTGCCAGCAGTGACGAAGCCCTAGAAACCTACGAGCAGTACTTC.

This chain's CDR3 is CASSKRLARTDTQYF. CDR3 nucleotides: TGTGCCAGTAGTAAACGACTAGCGCGCACAGATACGCAGTATTTT. The chain joins TRBV19 to TRBJ2-3; 8 positions match TRBD2. The germline V gene encodes CDR1 LNHDA and CDR2 SQIVND (reference sequence). CDR3 length: 15 amino acids. With 4 bases clipped from V and 1 base from J, the junction kept 4 bases outside the gene matches.

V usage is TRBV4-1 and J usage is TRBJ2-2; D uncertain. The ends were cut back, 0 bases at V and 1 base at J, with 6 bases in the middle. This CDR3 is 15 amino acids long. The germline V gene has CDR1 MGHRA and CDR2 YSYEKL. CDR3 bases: TGCGCCAGCAGCCAAGAGAGGCTGAACACCGGGGAGCTGTTTTTT. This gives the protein CASSQERLNTGELFF.

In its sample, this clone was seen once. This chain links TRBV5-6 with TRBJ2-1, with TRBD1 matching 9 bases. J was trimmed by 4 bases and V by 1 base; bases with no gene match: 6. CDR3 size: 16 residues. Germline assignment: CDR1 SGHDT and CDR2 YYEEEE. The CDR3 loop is CASSLRPGTGYNEQFF. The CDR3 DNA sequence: TGTGCCAGCAGCTTGCGCCCCGGGACAGGGTACAATGAGCAGTTCTTC.

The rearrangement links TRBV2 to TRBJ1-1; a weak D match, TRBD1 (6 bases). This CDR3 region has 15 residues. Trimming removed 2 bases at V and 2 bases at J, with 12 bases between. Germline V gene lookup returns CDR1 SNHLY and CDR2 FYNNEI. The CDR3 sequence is CASSESGQTNTEAFF. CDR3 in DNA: TGTGCCAGCAGTGAATCCGGACAGACAAACACTGAAGCTTTCTTT.

The CDR3 spells CASSLGQKQETQYF. The CDR3 DNA reads as TGTGCCAGCAGCTTAGGGCAGAAACAAGAGACCCAGTACTTC. V usage is TRBV7-6 and J usage is TRBJ2-5; D gene uncertain. Trimming took 1 base from V and 2 from J, leaving 8 bases between them. Germline loops: CDR1 SGHVS, CDR2 FNYEAQ. The CDR3 is 14 residues long.

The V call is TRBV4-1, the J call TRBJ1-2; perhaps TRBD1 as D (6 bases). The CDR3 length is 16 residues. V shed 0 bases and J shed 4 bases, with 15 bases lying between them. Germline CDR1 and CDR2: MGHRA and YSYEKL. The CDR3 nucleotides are TGCGCCAGCAGCCAAGATGGTGGACAGCGGATCTATGGCTACACCTTC. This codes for CASSQDGGQRIYGYTF.